Shown below are 21 T cell receptor beta chains from a single sample sequenced in a study of beta chain features in type 1 diabetes. Expressed TCRB transcripts were sequenced after all isolated RNA was converted to cDNA. The repertoire was sequenced with immunoSEQ multiplex PCR; TCRdb's copy has only in-frame clones and lacks some. The sample carries 500,000 to 700,000 clones, around 15% recorded once. The sample was naive CD4+ T cells from blood. These receptors originate from a man aged 18 to 30 in good health.

This sequence joins TRBV7-9 and TRBJ2-7, with TRBD1 identical over 10 bases. The V gene's germline CDR1 is SEHNR and CDR2 FQNEAQ (reference sequence). CDR3 length: 14 residues. The V gene end was trimmed by 1 base and the J gene end by 4 bases; junction bases not matched to a gene: 1. The CDR3 sequence is CASSLGDRGYEQYF. The CDR3 DNA is TGTGCCAGCAGCTTAGGGGACAGGGGATACGAGCAGTACTTC.

This clone was detected only a few times. The V call is TRBV11-2, the J call TRBJ1-2; possibly TRBD1 for D (5 bases). Per the germline V gene, CDR1 is SGHAT and CDR2 is FQNNGV. V was trimmed by 4 bases and J by 8 bases, leaving 17 bases between them. The CDR3 consists of 14 residues. CDR3 nucleotide sequence: TGTGCCAGCAGCTCCGTCAGACAGTCCGGGGGCTACACCTTC. Amino acid sequence: CASSSVRQSGGYTF.

The chain is built from TRBV9 and TRBJ2-7, with 9 nucleotides matching TRBD2. V shed 0 bases, J shed 3 bases, and the junction held 7 bases outside the gene matches. The CDR3 extends over 16 amino acids. CDR1 SGDLS and CDR2 YYNGEE come from the germline V gene. CDR3 in DNA: TGTGCCAGCAGCGTAGAGCCCGCGGGAGGGCTCTACGAGCAGTACTTC. Its protein product is CASSVEPAGGLYEQYF.

This clone has a single count. This chain connects TRBV18 to TRBJ1-2; D perhaps matches TRBD1 (5 bases). The V gene lost 3 bases and the J gene lost 5 bases, with 19 bases spanning the gap. The germline CDR1 and CDR2 sequences are KGHSH and LQKENI. CDR3 length: 16 amino acids. The CDR3 region is CASSPPGRVPSYGYTF. The CDR3 DNA follows: TGTGCCAGCTCACCCCCTGGCAGGGTCCCTTCATATGGCTACACCTTC.

This clone was found once. The rearrangement links TRBV4-1 to TRBJ2-7; 8 nucleotides match TRBD2. With 4 bases clipped from V and 4 bases from J, the junction kept 12 bases outside the gene matches. CDR1 and CDR2 (germline): MGHRA, YSYEKL. The CDR3 loop spans 16 amino acids. As DNA, the CDR3 is TGCGCCAGCAGCCCCGCCAAGTGGTTAGCGGGATACGAGCAGTACTTC. This gives the protein CASSPAKWLAGYEQYF.

The gene calls are TRBV4-1 and TRBJ2-7; 15 nucleotides align to TRBD2. The CDR3 consists of 18 residues. Per the germline V gene, CDR1 is MGHRA and CDR2 is YSYEKL. Trimming took 4 bases from V and 2 from J; bases not matched to a gene: 9. CDR3 DNA: TGCGCCAGCAGCCTTAGAGGACTAGCGGGAGGGCCGACCTACGAGCAGTACTTC. It specifies CASSLRGLAGGPTYEQYF.

This clone was seen only a few times. The J gene is TRBJ1-5, the V gene TRBV7-2; 9 bases match TRBD1. V lost 1 base to trimming and J lost 4 bases; unmatched junction nucleotides: 5. This CDR3 contains 16 residues. Germline values: CDR1 SGHTA, CDR2 FQGNSA. The CDR3 region has the DNA TGTGCCAGCAGCTTAGATGGGACAGGGAGAAATCAGCCCCAGCATTTT. It is translated as CASSLDGTGRNQPQHF.

This clone was seen a handful of times. V is TRBV5-4 and J is TRBJ2-3; D might be TRBD1 or TRBD2, each matching 6 bases. The CDR3 extends over 16 amino acids. Trimming pared 0 bases from V and 4 bases from J, leaving 15 bases between. Germline CDR1 SGHNT, CDR2 YYREEE (reference sequence). Here the CDR3 DNA reads TGTGCCAGCAGCTTGGAGGGGGGACTGCGGCCAGATACGCAGTATTTT. Translated, it gives CASSLEGGLRPDTQYF.

This clone turned up a few times. The chain combines TRBV5-1 with TRBJ2-7; no clear D gene. The length of the CDR3 is 14 residues. V lost 0 bases and J 2 bases, leaving 9 bases between the germline ends. Germline V CDR1 and CDR2: SGHRS, YFSETQ. The CDR3 DNA is TGCGCCAGCAGCTTGGGCGGCAGTACCTACGAGCAGTACTTC. Amino acid sequence: CASSLGGSTYEQYF.

This clone was seen a handful of times. The chain recombines TRBV4-3 with TRBJ2-5, with D perhaps TRBD1 (5 bases). V lost 0 bases to trimming and J lost 1 base, with 15 bases between them. CDR1 is LGHNA, CDR2 YSLEER, per germline. There are 17 residues in the CDR3. The CDR3 sequence is CASSQETGSPLQETQYF. The CDR3 DNA reads as TGCGCCAGCAGCCAAGAAACAGGCTCCCCGCTCCAAGAGACCCAGTACTTC.

The genes are TRBV15 and TRBJ1-3; D uncertain. V was pared by 0 bases and J by 0 bases, with 9 bases between. There are 16 residues in the CDR3. Germline-derived CDR1 and CDR2 are LNHNV and YYDKDF (reference sequence). Here the CDR3 reads CATSRDLISSGNTIYF. CDR3 nucleotides: TGTGCCACCAGCAGAGATCTGATAAGCTCTGGAAACACCATATATTTT.

The V gene is TRBV19, the J gene TRBJ2-2, with TRBD2 matching 12 bases. The germline gives CDR1 LNHDA, CDR2 SQIVND (reference sequence). Germline trimming cut 3 bases from V and 6 bases from J; bases unmatched to any gene: 11. CDR3 length: 18 residues. CDR3 nucleotide sequence: TGTGCCAGTAGTATTGCCCTAGCGGGAGGGCCGGGTCCCGGGGAGCTGTTTTTT. Encoded protein: CASSIALAGGPGPGELFF.

This clone was seen a few times. V usage is TRBV7-3 and J usage is TRBJ1-5; TRBD1 matches at 8 bases. The V and J ends lost 5 bases and 5 bases, in that order; junction bases with no gene match: 2. The germline V gene has CDR1 SGHTA and CDR2 FQGTGA. There are 13 residues in the CDR3. The CDR3 here is CASSTTGDQPQHF. For the CDR3, the DNA is TGTGCCAGCAGCACGACAGGGGATCAGCCCCAGCATTTT.

This clone was counted only a few times. The genes are TRBV9 and TRBJ2-1, with 8 nucleotides matching TRBD2. This CDR3 region has 15 residues. Germline V gives CDR1 SGDLS, CDR2 YYNGEE. V was pared by 0 bases and J by 9 bases, with 8 bases of the junction left unmatched. CDR3 loop: CASSVDPGLEGEQFF. In DNA, the CDR3 is TGTGCCAGCAGCGTAGATCCGGGACTAGAGGGTGAGCAGTTCTTC.

This clone came up a few times. This chain links TRBV5-1 with TRBJ1-1, with D possibly TRBD1 on 6 matching bases. Germline V gives CDR1 SGHRS, CDR2 YFSETQ. Trimming removed 0 bases at V and 6 bases at J, with 15 bases between. The CDR3 totals 15 residues. The CDR3 protein is CASSLAGQFGAEAFF. CDR3 nucleotides: TGCGCCAGCAGCTTGGCTGGACAGTTTGGGGCTGAAGCTTTCTTT.

This clone has more than one count but fewer than ten. Here the CDR3 reads CSAEQGASTEAFF. The CDR3 DNA sequence: TGCAGCGCCGAACAGGGGGCCTCCACTGAAGCTTTCTTT. J is TRBJ1-1 and V is TRBV29-1; 9 bases map to TRBD1. V dropped 7 bases and J dropped 4; count of bases not matched to a gene: 7. CDR3 length: 13 residues. From germline, CDR1 is SQVTM and CDR2 ANQGSEA.

This clone showed up just once. This sequence joins TRBV27 and TRBJ2-3; TRBD1 matches 9 bases. This CDR3 is built from 16 residues. Trimming cost V 5 bases and J 2 bases; bases outside gene matches: 8. Germline CDR1 MNHEY, CDR2 SMNVEV (reference sequence). CDR3 bases: TGTGCCAGCAGTACCCCGGACAGGGGCAACACAGATACGCAGTATTTT. Translating it yields CASSTPDRGNTDTQYF.

The gene calls are TRBV7-3 and TRBJ2-7; 8 nucleotides align to TRBD1. Germline assignment: CDR1 SGHTA and CDR2 FQGTGA. J gave up 5 bases and V 10 bases, and 7 bases lay outside the gene matches. This CDR3 region has 12 residues. The CDR3 spells CATSSGGHEQYF. CDR3 DNA sequence: TGTGCCACTTCTTCAGGGGGCCACGAGCAGTACTTC.

This clone has a handful of counts. The V call is TRBV18, the J call TRBJ2-5; no firm D call. The CDR3 extends over 15 amino acids. Trimming took 4 bases from V and 2 from J, leaving 14 bases between them. CDR1 and CDR2 (germline): KGHSH, LQKENI. The CDR3: CASSRGEVPQETQYF. The CDR3 nucleotides are TGTGCCAGCTCACGAGGAGAGGTGCCACAAGAGACCCAGTACTTC.

The chain recombines TRBV5-1 with TRBJ2-5; no reliable D call. The CDR3 runs 12 residues. V lost 4 bases and J 2 bases, leaving 6 bases between the germline ends. The germline CDR1 and CDR2 sequences are SGHRS and YFSETQ. The CDR3 loop reads CASSAQQETQYF. The CDR3 DNA sequence: TGCGCCAGCAGCGCCCAACAAGAGACCCAGTACTTC.

The V call is TRBV23-1, the J call TRBJ1-5, with TRBD1 as a possible D gene (5 bases). TRBV23-1 is assigned to the ORF class and has an uncertain function. Trimming shortened V by 0 bases and J by 1 base, and 19 bases separated the two germline ends. This CDR3 spans 19 amino acids. The CDR3 bases are TGCGCCAGCAGTCAATCCGGGATAGACAGAAGGAGAAGCAATCAGCCCCAGCATTTT. The encoded protein is CASSQSGIDRRRSNQPQHF.